These 27 T cell receptor beta chains originate from one sample sequenced in a study of T-cell memory formation after mild COVID-19. TCRdb re-derived calls from the 5' RACE reads in MiXCR, one entry per CDR3 protein. The data show under 200,000 distinct CDR3 sequences, approximately 10% seen once. The source material was PBMCs or a T cell subset sorted from them (not recorded which). These receptors were obtained from a man aged 18 to 29 who had mild COVID-19 (a few samples of this study predate the infection). Cell type and time point are not known.

Ten or more counts support this clonotype. V gene TRBV20-1 combines with J gene TRBJ1-3; D may be TRBD1 (6 bases). This CDR3 has 15 amino acids. Trimming took off 5 bases at V and 0 bases at J, with 14 bases between the two ends. The V gene's germline CDR1 is DFQATT and CDR2 SNEGSKA (reference sequence). CDR3 nucleotides: TGCAGTGCTGGAAGACAGGCCCTCTCTGGAAACACCATATATTTT. Protein product: CSAGRQALSGNTIYF.

This clonotype was found many times. The J gene is TRBJ2-2, the V gene TRBV5-1; D ambiguous. The CDR3 length is 14 residues. Trimming pared 3 bases from V and 1 base from J, leaving 7 bases between. Looked up from germline, CDR1 is SGHRS and CDR2 is YFSETQ. CDR3 nucleotides: TGCGCCAGCAGCTCTACGGTGAACACCGGGGAGCTGTTTTTT. Encoded protein: CASSSTVNTGELFF.

This clonotype was observed a few times. The rearrangement uses TRBV27 and TRBJ2-4; possible D gene TRBD1, 5 bases. The length of the CDR3 is 13 residues. Germline V gives CDR1 MNHEY, CDR2 SMNVEV (reference sequence). V lost 6 bases to trimming and J lost 9 bases, with 15 bases between them. The CDR3: CASRRSRDSIQYF. The DNA for the CDR3 is TGTGCCAGCAGGAGGTCCAGGGATAGCATTCAGTACTTC.

This clonotype was seen a handful of times. The genes are TRBV9 and TRBJ1-1; no definite D call. The V end was cut by 0 bases, the J end by 0 bases, with 3 bases between. Germline V lookup: CDR1 SGDLS, CDR2 YYNGEE. CDR3 length: 13 residues. CDR3 DNA: TGTGCCAGCAGCGTAGCGATGAACACTGAAGCTTTCTTT. It translates to CASSVAMNTEAFF.

This clonotype was seen a handful of times. The chain employs TRBV30 and TRBJ2-3; 12 bases map to TRBD1. The germline V gene has CDR1 GTSNPN and CDR2 SVGIG (reference sequence). Trimming cost V 4 bases and J 6 bases; bases outside gene matches: 8. The CDR3 extends over 15 amino acids. The CDR3, as DNA: TGTGCCTGGAACCCCGGGACAGGGGGCTCGGATACGCAGTATTTT. It translates to CAWNPGTGGSDTQYF. The entire variable domain, with the rest obtained from reference TRBV30 and TRBJ2-3, is as follows: SQTIHQWPATLVQPVGSPLSLECTVEGTSNPNLYWYRQAAGRGLQLLFYSVGIGQISSEVPQNLSASRPQDRQFILSSKKLLLSDSGFYLCAWNPGTGGSDTQYFGPGTRLTVL.

The rearrangement links TRBV6-6 to TRBJ1-6, with 7 bases aligning to TRBD1. Germline V gene sequence: CDR1 MNHNY, CDR2 SVGAGI (reference sequence). V shed 5 bases and J 10 bases; nucleotides not matched to a gene: 11. The CDR3 has 15 amino acids. DNA for the CDR3: TGTGCCAGCAGTCCACAGGACAGGATCCAATCACCCCTCCACTTT. Encoded protein: CASSPQDRIQSPLHF.

The V call is TRBV4-1, the J call TRBJ1-2; 8 nucleotides line up with TRBD1. The CDR3 extends over 14 amino acids. Germline loops: CDR1 MGHRA, CDR2 YSYEKL. Trimming at V came to 8 bases and at J to 8 bases, leaving 13 bases not matched to a gene. The CDR3 nucleotides are TGCGCCAGCCGACTTGGACAGGGATCGGTAGGCTACACCTTC. Protein: CASRLGQGSVGYTF.

This chain uses TRBV28 with TRBJ1-1; no definite D call. Germline CDR1 MDHEN, CDR2 SYDVKM. Between the trimmed V and J ends, which lost 8 bases and 3 bases, there was a span of 16 bases. CDR3 size: 14 residues. In nucleotides, the CDR3 is TGTGCCAGCTGTCACTCGCCGGGTGACACTGAAGCTTTCTTT. It codes for CASCHSPGDTEAFF. Filled out from reference TRBV28 and TRBJ1-1, the complete variable domain reads DVKVTQSSRYLVKRTGEKVFLECVQDMDHENMFWYRQDPGLGLRLIYFSYDVKMKEKGDIPEGYSVSREKKERFSLILESASTNQTSMYLCASCHSPGDTEAFFGQGTRLTVV.

This clonotype was seen more than once but under ten times. The chain recombines TRBV5-6 with TRBJ1-1, with D perhaps TRBD1 (5 bases). The CDR3 sequence is 14 residues long. Germline CDR1 is SGHDT and CDR2 is YYEEEE. Trimming removed 3 bases from V and 10 bases from J, with 19 bases in between. CDR3 bases: TGTGCCAGCAGCTCGGGGTACACACTCCAGGGAGCTTTCTTT. Encoded protein: CASSSGYTLQGAFF.

The CDR3 sequence: CASSRYAYEQYV. Written as DNA, the CDR3 is TGTGCCAGCAGCCGGTACGCCTACGAGCAGTACGTC. The chain couples TRBV6-2 or TRBV6-3 to TRBJ2-7; D unclear. Germline CDR1 MNHEY, CDR2 SVGEGT. Trimming left V 6 bases short and J 2 bases short, with 8 bases between. The CDR3 runs 12 residues.

V usage is TRBV21-1 and J usage is TRBJ1-3; the table calls TRBD1, which could not be checked here. TRBV21-1 is recorded as a pseudogene. CDR3 length equals 18 residues. The CDR3 region has the DNA TGTGCCAGCAGCAAAGCGCGACAGGGGCGAGGCTCTGGAAACACCATATATTTT. Protein sequence: CASSKARQGRGSGNTIYF.

The V and J genes are TRBV10-3 and TRBJ1-2; TRBD1 matches at 7 bases. The germline CDR1 and CDR2 sequences are ENHRY and SYGVKD. Unmatched junction bases numbered 2, after V lost 0 bases and J lost 7 bases. This CDR3 spans 13 amino acids. CDR3 coding DNA: TGTGCCATCAGTGAGTCAAGGGACAGTGGCTACACCTTC. This sequence encodes CAISESRDSGYTF.

This clonotype came up many times. The chain employs TRBV12-3 or TRBV12-4 and TRBJ2-7, with D uncertain. This CDR3 has 11 residues. V dropped 1 base and J dropped 5 bases, with 3 bases sitting between them. The CDR3 reads CASSLDHEQYF. CDR3 coding DNA: TGTGCCAGCAGTTTAGACCACGAGCAGTACTTC.

The rearrangement joins TRBV20-1 to TRBJ2-7, with 8 nucleotides matching TRBD1. With 6 bases clipped from V and 4 bases from J, the junction kept 14 bases outside the gene matches. This CDR3 is built from 15 residues. The germline V gene has CDR1 DFQATT and CDR2 SNEGSKA (reference sequence). Here the CDR3 DNA reads TGCAGTGCCAGGGGGCAGGGGAAGAGTCCGTACGAGCAGTACTTC. Amino acid sequence: CSARGQGKSPYEQYF.

This clonotype was found many times. The junction differs from germline at one of its ends, possibly a read error. The chain uses TRBV7-9 and TRBJ2-5; D is unclear. CDR1 and CDR2 (germline): SEHNR, FQNEAQ (reference sequence). The CDR3 runs 13 residues. CDR3 amino acids: CASSLTNQETQYF. The CDR3 nucleotides read TGCGCCAGCAGCCTGACAAACCAAGAGACCCAGTACTTC. Drawing the rest from reference TRBV7-9 and TRBJ2-5, the complete variable domain is DTGVSQNPRHKITKRGQNVTFRCDPISEHNRLYWYRQTLGQGPEFLTYFQNEAQLEKSRLLSDRFSAERPKGSFSTLEIQRTEQGDSAMYLCASSLTNQETQYFGPGTRLLVL.

This chain joins TRBV21-1 and TRBJ1-1. TRBV21-1 is shown as a pseudogene. CDR3 length equals 13 residues. CDR3 sequence reads: CASSKTMNTEAFF. The CDR3 coding sequence is TGTGCCAGCAGCAAAACGATGAACACTGAAGCTTTCTTT.

This chain connects TRBV5-8 to TRBJ2-1; D may be TRBD2 (6 bases). V dropped 4 bases and J dropped 12 bases, with 23 bases sitting between them. The germline V gene encodes CDR1 SGHTS and CDR2 YDEGEE. The CDR3 is 15 amino acids. The CDR3 DNA reads TGTGCCAGCAGCCGAAGGTCCTCGCCAGGGACTCGGCAGTTCTTC. It is translated as CASSRRSSPGTRQFF. Drawing the rest from reference TRBV5-8 and TRBJ2-1, the complete variable domain is EAGVTQSPTHLIKTRGQQATLRCSPISGHTSVYWYQQALGLGLQFLLWYDEGEERNRGNFPPRFSGRQFPNYSSELNVNALELEDSALYLCASSRRSSPGTRQFFGPGTRLTVL.

The V and J genes are TRBV4-1 and TRBJ1-2; the D gene is possibly TRBD1 (5 bases). Germline loops: CDR1 MGHRA, CDR2 YSYEKL. The CDR3 is 19 amino acids. V dropped 1 base and J dropped 3 bases, with 24 bases sitting between them. The chain's CDR3 is CASSQGPRRRRPGDYGYTF. CDR3 DNA sequence: TGCGCCAGCAGCCAAGGACCCCGCCGTCGACGGCCGGGGGACTATGGCTACACCTTC.

The chain joins TRBV29-1 to TRBJ2-3, with D unresolved. CDR3 length: 10 amino acids. The germline V gene has CDR1 SQVTM and CDR2 ANQGSEA. V was pared by 4 bases and J by 10 bases, with 9 bases between. The chain's CDR3 is CSVGARAQYF. CDR3 sequence (DNA): TGCAGCGTTGGGGCCCGGGCGCAGTATTTT.

This clonotype was recorded a few times. This chain uses TRBV2 with TRBJ2-7, with no clear D. Looked up from germline, CDR1 is SNHLY and CDR2 is FYNNEI. V was cut by 8 bases and J by 2 bases, with 10 bases left in between. The CDR3 sequence is 12 residues long. CDR3 DNA sequence: TGTGCCAGCGGTGGCCAAACCTACGAGCAGTACTTC. Its protein is CASGGQTYEQYF.

On this clonotype: A read error is possible here, since a much larger clone lies one base away. Here the CDR3 omits its conserved ending phenylalanine or tryptophan, so a read error is the likely source. V usage is TRBV12-3 or TRBV12-4 and J usage is TRBJ2-2; 8 nucleotides agree with TRBD2. Losses at the gene ends were 0 bases for V and 5 bases for J; bases not matched to a gene: 2. This CDR3 contains 15 residues. Written as DNA, the CDR3 is TGTGCCAGCAGTTTAGCCCCGGGAGGGACCGGGGAGCTGTTTTAT. Amino acids: CASSLAPGGTGELFY.

At least ten counts were recorded for this clonotype. The chain uses TRBV7-8 and TRBJ2-5, with D uncertain. This CDR3 region has 12 residues. Germline V gene lookup returns CDR1 SGHVS and CDR2 FQNEAQ. Deletions cut 5 bases from V and 7 bases from J, with 11 bases between. This chain's CDR3 is CASSALVRTQYF. CDR3 sequence (DNA): TGTGCCAGCAGCGCCCTGGTGCGGACCCAGTACTTC.

This clonotype came up a few times. The CDR3 region is CASSLVGVQQPQHF. CDR3 bases: TGTGCCAGCAGCTTGGTGGGGGTTCAACAGCCCCAGCATTTT. The V gene is TRBV5-8, the J gene TRBJ1-5; D is possibly TRBD1 (5 bases). This CDR3 has 14 residues. CDR1 is SGHTS and CDR2 is YDEGEE in the germline V gene. The V end was cut by 0 bases, the J end by 7 bases, with 11 bases between.

This clonotype was seen repeatedly, ten times or more. The rearrangement uses TRBV5-1 and TRBJ2-5, with 9 nucleotides matching TRBD1. The germline CDR1 and CDR2 sequences are SGHRS and YFSETQ. The CDR3 spans 15 residues. With V trimmed by 4 bases and J by 9 bases, 13 bases remained unmatched. The CDR3 DNA reads as TGCGCCAGCAGCCCCCCGGACAGGGGCCAGTTGGCCCAGTACTTC. It codes for CASSPPDRGQLAQYF. The full variable domain, with the rest looked up from reference TRBV5-1 and TRBJ2-5, is KAGVTQTPRYLIKTRGQQVTLSCSPISGHRSVSWYQQTPGQGLQFLFEYFSETQRNKGNFPGRFSGRQFSNSRSEMNVSTLELGDSALYLCASSPPDRGQLAQYFGPGTRLLVL.

This clonotype came up a few times. The chain recombines TRBV5-5 with TRBJ1-3; TRBD1 aligns across 7 bases. Germline trimming cut 3 bases from V and 3 bases from J; bases unmatched to any gene: 9. This CDR3 is built from 16 residues. The germline gives CDR1 SGHKS, CDR2 YYEKEE (reference sequence). CDR3 nucleotide sequence: TGTGCCAGCAGCTCCCCGACAGGGAACTTTGGAAACACCATATATTTT. Translating gives CASSSPTGNFGNTIYF.

The table lists this clonotype with a few counts. The chain links TRBV4-3 to TRBJ2-7, with a possible D match to TRBD1 (5 bases). Germline V gene sequence: CDR1 LGHNA, CDR2 YSLEER. The ends were cut back, 0 bases at V and 4 bases at J, with 10 bases in the middle. The CDR3 is 14 residues long. CDR3 nucleotide sequence: TGCGCCAGCAGCCAAGATACAGGTACTTACGAGCAGTACTTC. Translation gives CASSQDTGTYEQYF.

The genes are TRBV5-1 and TRBJ2-5; D is undetermined. V dropped 0 bases and J dropped 5 bases, with 11 bases sitting between them. The CDR3 is 14 residues long. Germline CDR1 is SGHRS and CDR2 is YFSETQ. CDR3 DNA: TGCGCCAGCAGCTTGGGGGTAGGGTTGGAGACCCAGTACTTC. Its protein product is CASSLGVGLETQYF.